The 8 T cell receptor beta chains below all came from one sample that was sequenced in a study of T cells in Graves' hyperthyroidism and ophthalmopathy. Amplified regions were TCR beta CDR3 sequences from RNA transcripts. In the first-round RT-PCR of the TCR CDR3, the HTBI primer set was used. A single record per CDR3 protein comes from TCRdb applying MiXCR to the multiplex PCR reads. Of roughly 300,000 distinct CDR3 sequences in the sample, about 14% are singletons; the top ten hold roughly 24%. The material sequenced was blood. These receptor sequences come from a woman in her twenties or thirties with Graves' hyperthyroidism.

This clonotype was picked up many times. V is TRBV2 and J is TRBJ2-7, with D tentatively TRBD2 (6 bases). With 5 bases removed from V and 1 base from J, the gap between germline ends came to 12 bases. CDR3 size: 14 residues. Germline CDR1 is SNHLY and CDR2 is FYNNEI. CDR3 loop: CASSTGSGSYEQYF. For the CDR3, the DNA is TGTGCCAGCAGTACCGGGAGTGGGTCCTACGAGCAGTACTTC.

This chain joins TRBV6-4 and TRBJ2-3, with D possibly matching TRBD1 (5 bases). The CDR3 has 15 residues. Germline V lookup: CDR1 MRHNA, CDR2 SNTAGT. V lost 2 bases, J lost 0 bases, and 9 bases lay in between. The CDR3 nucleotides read TGTGCCAGCAGTGACGGGGCGGCAAGCACAGATACGCAGTATTTT. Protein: CASSDGAASTDTQYF.

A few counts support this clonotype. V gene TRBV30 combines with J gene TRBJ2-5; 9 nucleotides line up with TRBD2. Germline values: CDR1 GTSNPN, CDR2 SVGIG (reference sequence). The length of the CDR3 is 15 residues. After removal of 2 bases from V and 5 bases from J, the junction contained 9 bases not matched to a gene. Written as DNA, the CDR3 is TGTGCCTGGAGTACCCCGGGACTAGCTAGGGAGACCCAGTACTTC. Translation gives CAWSTPGLARETQYF.

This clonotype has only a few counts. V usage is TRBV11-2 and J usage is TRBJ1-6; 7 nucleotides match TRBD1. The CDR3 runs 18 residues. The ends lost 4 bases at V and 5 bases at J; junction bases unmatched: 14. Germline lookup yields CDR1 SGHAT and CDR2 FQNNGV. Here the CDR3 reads CASSYRTGQNIHNSPLHF. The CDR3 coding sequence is TGTGCCAGCAGCTACAGAACGGGACAGAATATTCATAATTCACCCCTCCACTTT.

Here the CDR3 reads CASGIPGREQYF. The DNA of the CDR3 is TGTGCCAGCGGAATTCCAGGGCGCGAGCAGTACTTC. This chain joins TRBV27 and TRBJ2-7; tentative D call: TRBD1 (5 bases). CDR3 length: 12 amino acids. Germline CDR1 reads MNHEY; CDR2 reads SMNVEV (reference sequence). Trimming stripped 8 bases from V and 6 bases from J, with 14 bases between.

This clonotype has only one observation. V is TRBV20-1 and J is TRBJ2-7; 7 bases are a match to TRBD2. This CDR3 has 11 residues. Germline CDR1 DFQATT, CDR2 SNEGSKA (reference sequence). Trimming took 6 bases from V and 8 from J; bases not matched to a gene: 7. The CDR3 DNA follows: TGCAGTGCAACTAAACTAGCGCAGCAGTACTTC. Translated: CSATKLAQQYF.

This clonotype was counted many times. In nucleotides, the CDR3 is TGTGCCAGCAGTGATCTTAATAGCAATCAGCCCCAGCATTTT. As protein: CASSDLNSNQPQHF. The gene calls are TRBV2 and TRBJ1-5, with D hard to call. V was clipped by 3 bases and J by 0 bases, with 6 bases between them. The CDR3 has 14 residues. Per the germline V gene, CDR1 is SNHLY and CDR2 is FYNNEI.

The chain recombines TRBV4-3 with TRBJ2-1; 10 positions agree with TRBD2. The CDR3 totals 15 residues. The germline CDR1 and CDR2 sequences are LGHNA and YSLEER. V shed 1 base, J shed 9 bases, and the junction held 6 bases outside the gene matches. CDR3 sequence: CASSQVAGGGGEQFF. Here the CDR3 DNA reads TGCGCCAGCAGCCAAGTAGCGGGAGGCGGGGGTGAGCAGTTCTTC.